This entry concerns a single T cell receptor beta chain. Its antigen is currently unknown. This sample was included in a study of cytomegalovirus exposure and HLA in healthy donors. Study-wide background: Approximately 81% of around 400 genotyped donors fell in the Caucasian-associated ancestry cluster.

A multiplex PCR was run with 60 Vbeta primers and 13 Jbeta primers. Using immunoSEQ multiplex PCR, the repertoire was profiled, and TCRdb retains in-frame clones only, with some absent. The sample includes fewer than 150,000 clones, approximately 71% of them seen just once. At sampling all donors were nominally healthy, likely with unrecorded immune exposures. The study's findings and limits: Common viral pathogens were later found to be apparently linked to several of the most significant clusters. When analyzed later, the rates of TCR association showed variation by HLA locus, with DRB1 the most and HLA-C the fewest.

The clonotype originates from a woman between 45 and 60 years old in good health and CMV-seronegative. Sequencing was done on a sample of PBMCs.

CDR3: CSVRDRSNEKLFF. CDR3 nucleotides: TGCAGCGTAAGGGACAGGTCTAATGAAAAACTGTTTTTT. V usage is TRBV29-1 and J usage is TRBJ1-4, with TRBD1 matching over 8 bases. Looked up from germline, CDR1 is SQVTM and CDR2 is ANQGSEA. There are 13 residues in the CDR3. After removal of 6 bases from V and 3 bases from J, the junction contained 3 bases not matched to a gene.